Below, one T cell receptor (beta chain) is given with its context. Its matching antigen is unknown. This CDR3 contains 12 residues. This specimen belongs to a study of cytomegalovirus exposure and HLA in healthy donors. Regarding the study as a whole: Most TCR sequences were uncommon, yet certain public TCRs appeared in many donors. Later analysis indicated greater clonal expansion among HLA-associated TCR beta chains than among equally common other chains.

Vbeta (60) and Jbeta (13) primers were used in the PCR. Here immunoSEQ multiplex PCR was the method, and the copy in TCRdb shows in-frame clones only, minus some. The sample has about 55,000 clones. Each donor was nominally healthy when sampled (though unrecorded immune exposures were likely). The clonotype comes from a man over 45 in good health and CMV-seropositive. The material sequenced was PBMCs. The J gene is TRBJ1-4, the V gene TRBV1; TRBD1 is taken as the D call from the table, unchecked against the DNA. TRBV1 is assigned pseudogene status. CDR3 nucleotide sequence: TGCACACCAGGGGGCCTTAATGAAAAACTGTTTTTT. Amino acid sequence: CTPGGLNEKLFF.